The next 2 T cell receptor beta chains were all read from a single sample in a study of blood T cell repertoires in COVID-19. TCRdb keeps only in-frame clones here, not all; method: immunoSEQ multiplex PCR. The repertoire includes roughly 120,000 clones, approximately 85% of them detected once, and 3.2% sits in the top ten. Sequencing used peripheral blood. Receptors were obtained from an elderly woman with COVID-19, enrolled during active disease.

The rearrangement links TRBV18 to TRBJ2-2; 11 bases align to TRBD1. Germline trimming cut 4 bases from V and 5 bases from J; bases unmatched to any gene: 6. The CDR3 is 16 amino acids. Germline V gives CDR1 KGHSH, CDR2 LQKENI. CDR3 region: CASSQPGQGETGELFF. The CDR3 DNA follows: TGTGCCAGCTCACAACCGGGACAGGGGGAGACCGGGGAGCTGTTTTTT.

The V gene is TRBV11-2, the J gene TRBJ2-1; 7 bases agree with TRBD2. Germline CDR1 is SGHAT and CDR2 is FQNNGV. This CDR3 has 14 residues. Trimming removed 0 bases from V and 7 bases from J; junction bases left unmatched: 3. This CDR3 reads CASSLESGTNEQFF. For the CDR3, the DNA is TGTGCCAGCAGCTTAGAAAGCGGGACGAATGAGCAGTTCTTC. Drawing the rest from reference TRBV11-2 and TRBJ2-1, the complete variable domain is EAGVAQSPRYKIIEKRQSVAFWCNPISGHATLYWYQQILGQGPKLLIQFQNNGVVDDSQLPKDRFSAERLKGVDSTLKIQPAKLEDSAVYLCASSLESGTNEQFFGPGTRLTVL.